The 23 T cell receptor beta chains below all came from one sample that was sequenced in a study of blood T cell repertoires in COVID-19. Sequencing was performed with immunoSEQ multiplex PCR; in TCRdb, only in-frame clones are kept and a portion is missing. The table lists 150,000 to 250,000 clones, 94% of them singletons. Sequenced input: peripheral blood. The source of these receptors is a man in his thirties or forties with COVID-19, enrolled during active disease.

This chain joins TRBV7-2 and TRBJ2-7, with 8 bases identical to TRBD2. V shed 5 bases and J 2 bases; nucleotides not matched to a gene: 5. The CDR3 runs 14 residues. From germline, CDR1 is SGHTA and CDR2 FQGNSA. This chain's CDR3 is CASSAYGGAYEQYF. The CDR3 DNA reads TGTGCCAGCAGCGCGTACGGGGGGGCCTACGAGCAGTACTTC.

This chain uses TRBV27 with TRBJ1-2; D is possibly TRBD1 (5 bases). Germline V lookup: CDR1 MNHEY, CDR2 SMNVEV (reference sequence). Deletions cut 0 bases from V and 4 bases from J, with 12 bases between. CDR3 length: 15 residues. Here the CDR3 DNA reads TGTGCCAGCAGTTTATCGATGGGGCAGGTCTATGGCTACACCTTC. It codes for CASSLSMGQVYGYTF.

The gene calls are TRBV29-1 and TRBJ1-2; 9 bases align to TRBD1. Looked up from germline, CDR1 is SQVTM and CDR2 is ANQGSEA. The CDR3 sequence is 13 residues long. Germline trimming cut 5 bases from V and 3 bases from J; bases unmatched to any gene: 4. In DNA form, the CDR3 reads TGCAGCGTTAGGACAGGGGATGACTATGGCTACACCTTC. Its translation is CSVRTGDDYGYTF.

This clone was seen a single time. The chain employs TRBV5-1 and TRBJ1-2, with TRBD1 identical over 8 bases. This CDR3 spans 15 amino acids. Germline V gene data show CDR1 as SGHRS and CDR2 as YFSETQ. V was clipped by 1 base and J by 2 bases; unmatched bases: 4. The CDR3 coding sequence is TGCGCCAGCAGCTTGACAGGGGGAGACAACTATGGCTACACCTTC. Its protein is CASSLTGGDNYGYTF.

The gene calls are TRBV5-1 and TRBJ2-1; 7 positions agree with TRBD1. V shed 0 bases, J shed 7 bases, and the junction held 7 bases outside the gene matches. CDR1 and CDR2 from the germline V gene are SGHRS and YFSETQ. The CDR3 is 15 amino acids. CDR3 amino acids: CASSLVRGNSNEQFF. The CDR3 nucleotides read TGCGCCAGCAGCTTGGTCAGGGGGAATTCGAATGAGCAGTTCTTC.

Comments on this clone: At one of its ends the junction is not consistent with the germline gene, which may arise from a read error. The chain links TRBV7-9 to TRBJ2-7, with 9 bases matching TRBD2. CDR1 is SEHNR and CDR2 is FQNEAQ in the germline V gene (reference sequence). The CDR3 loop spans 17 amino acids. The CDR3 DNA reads TGTGCCAGCACCTTAACGCCGGGGACTAGCATCCCTTACGAGCAGTACTTC. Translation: CASTLTPGTSIPYEQYF.

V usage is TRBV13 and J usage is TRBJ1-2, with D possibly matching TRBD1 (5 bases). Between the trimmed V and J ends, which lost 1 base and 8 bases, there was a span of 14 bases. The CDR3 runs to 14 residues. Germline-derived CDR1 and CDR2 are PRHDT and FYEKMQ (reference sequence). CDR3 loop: CASSLVGGKEGYTF. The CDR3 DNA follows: TGTGCCAGCAGCTTAGTGGGGGGGAAAGAAGGCTACACCTTC.

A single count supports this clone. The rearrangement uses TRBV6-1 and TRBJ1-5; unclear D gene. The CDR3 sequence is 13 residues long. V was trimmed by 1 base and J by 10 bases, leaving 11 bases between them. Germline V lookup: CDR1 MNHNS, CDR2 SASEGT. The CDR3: CASSEGVLNPQHF. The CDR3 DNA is TGTGCCAGCAGTGAAGGCGTGCTGAATCCCCAGCATTTT.

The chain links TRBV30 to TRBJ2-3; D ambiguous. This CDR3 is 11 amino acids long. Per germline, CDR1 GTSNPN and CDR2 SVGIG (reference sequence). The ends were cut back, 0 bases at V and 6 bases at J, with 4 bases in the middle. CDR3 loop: CAWSVSDTQYF. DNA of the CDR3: TGTGCCTGGAGTGTTAGCGATACGCAGTATTTT.

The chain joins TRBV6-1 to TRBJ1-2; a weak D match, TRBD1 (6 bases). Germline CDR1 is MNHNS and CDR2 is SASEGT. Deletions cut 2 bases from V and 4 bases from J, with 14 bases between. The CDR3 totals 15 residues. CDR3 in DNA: TGTGCCAGCAGTGAAACAACAGGGCTTATCTATGGCTACACCTTC. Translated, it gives CASSETTGLIYGYTF.

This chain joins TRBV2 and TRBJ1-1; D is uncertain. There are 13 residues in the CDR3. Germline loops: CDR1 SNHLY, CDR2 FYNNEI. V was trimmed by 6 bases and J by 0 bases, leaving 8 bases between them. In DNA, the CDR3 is TGTGCCAGCAGCCCGGAGATGAACACTGAAGCTTTCTTT. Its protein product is CASSPEMNTEAFF.

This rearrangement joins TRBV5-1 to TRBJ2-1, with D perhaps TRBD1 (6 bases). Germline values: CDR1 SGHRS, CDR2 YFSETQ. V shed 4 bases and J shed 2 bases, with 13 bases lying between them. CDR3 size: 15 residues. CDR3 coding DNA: TGCGCCAGCAGCATTCGGGACACAGCCTACAATGAGCAGTTCTTC. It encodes CASSIRDTAYNEQFF. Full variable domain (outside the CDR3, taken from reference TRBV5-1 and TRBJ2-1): KAGVTQTPRYLIKTRGQQVTLSCSPISGHRSVSWYQQTPGQGLQFLFEYFSETQRNKGNFPGRFSGRQFSNSRSEMNVSTLELGDSALYLCASSIRDTAYNEQFFGPGTRLTVL.

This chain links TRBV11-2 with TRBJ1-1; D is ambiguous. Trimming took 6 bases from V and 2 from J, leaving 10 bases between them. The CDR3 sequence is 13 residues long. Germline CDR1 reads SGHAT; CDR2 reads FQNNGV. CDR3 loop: CASSTNLNTEAFF. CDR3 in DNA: TGTGCCAGCAGTACGAACCTAAACACTGAAGCTTTCTTT.

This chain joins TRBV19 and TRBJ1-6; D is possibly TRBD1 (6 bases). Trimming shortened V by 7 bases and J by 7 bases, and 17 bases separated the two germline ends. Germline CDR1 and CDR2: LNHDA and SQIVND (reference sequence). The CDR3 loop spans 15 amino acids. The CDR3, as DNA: TGTGCCAGTAATACGGGAACAGGGACAAATTCACCCCTCCACTTT. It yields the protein CASNTGTGTNSPLHF. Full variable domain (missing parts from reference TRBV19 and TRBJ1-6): DGGITQSPKYLFRKEGQNVTLSCEQNLNHDAMYWYRQDPGQGLRLIYYSQIVNDFQKGDIAEGYSVSREKKESFPLTVTSAQKNPTAFYLCASNTGTGTNSPLHFGNGTRLTVT.

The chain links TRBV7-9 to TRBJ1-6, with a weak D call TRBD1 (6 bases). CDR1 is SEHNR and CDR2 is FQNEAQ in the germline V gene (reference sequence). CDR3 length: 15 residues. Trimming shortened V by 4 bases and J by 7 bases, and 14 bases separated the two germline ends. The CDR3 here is CASSYTGGGNSPLHF. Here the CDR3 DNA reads TGTGCCAGCAGCTATACGGGGGGCGGGAATTCACCCCTCCACTTT.

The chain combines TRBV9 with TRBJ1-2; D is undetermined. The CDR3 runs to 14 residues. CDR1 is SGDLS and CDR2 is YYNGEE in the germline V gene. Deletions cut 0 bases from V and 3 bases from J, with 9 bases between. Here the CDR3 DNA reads TGTGCCAGCAGCGTAGGAAATTCGGACTATGGCTACACCTTC. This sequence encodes CASSVGNSDYGYTF.

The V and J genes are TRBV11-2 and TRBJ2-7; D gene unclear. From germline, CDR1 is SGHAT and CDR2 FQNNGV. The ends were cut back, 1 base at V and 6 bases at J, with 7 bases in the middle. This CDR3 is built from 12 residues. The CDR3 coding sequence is TGTGCCAGCAGCTTAGGCCGGGTCGAGCAGTACTTC. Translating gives CASSLGRVEQYF.

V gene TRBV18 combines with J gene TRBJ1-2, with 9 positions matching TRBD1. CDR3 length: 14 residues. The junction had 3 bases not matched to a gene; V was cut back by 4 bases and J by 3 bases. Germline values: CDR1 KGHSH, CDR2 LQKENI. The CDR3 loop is CASSRRTGDYGYTF. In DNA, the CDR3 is TGTGCCAGCTCACGGCGGACAGGGGACTATGGCTACACCTTC.

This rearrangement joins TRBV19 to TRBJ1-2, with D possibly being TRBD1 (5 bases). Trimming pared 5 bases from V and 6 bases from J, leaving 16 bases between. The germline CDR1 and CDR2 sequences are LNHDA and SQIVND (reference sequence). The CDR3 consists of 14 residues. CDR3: CASSGTGGLDGYTF. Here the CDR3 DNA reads TGTGCCAGTAGTGGGACTGGGGGATTGGATGGCTACACCTTC.

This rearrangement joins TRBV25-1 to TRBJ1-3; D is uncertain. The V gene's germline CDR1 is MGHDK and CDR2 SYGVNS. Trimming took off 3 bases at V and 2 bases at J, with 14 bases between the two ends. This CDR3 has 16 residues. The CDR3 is CASSEIRGSAGNTIYF. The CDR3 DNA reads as TGTGCCAGCAGTGAGATAAGAGGGAGTGCTGGAAACACCATATATTTT. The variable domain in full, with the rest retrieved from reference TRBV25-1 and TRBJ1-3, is EADIYQTPRYLVIGTGKKITLECSQTMGHDKMYWYQQDPGMELHLIHYSYGVNSTEKGDLSSESTVSRIRTEHFPLTLESARPSHTSQYLCASSEIRGSAGNTIYFGEGSWLTVV.

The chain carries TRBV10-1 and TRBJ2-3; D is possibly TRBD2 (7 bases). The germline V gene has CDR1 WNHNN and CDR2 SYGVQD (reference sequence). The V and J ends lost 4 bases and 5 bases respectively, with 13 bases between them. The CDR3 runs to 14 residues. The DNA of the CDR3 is TGCGCCAGCAGTGTGGGGGGGGCGCTAGATACGCAGTATTTT. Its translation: CASSVGGALDTQYF.

As DNA, the CDR3 is TGTGCCAGCAGCCTCGACATCTCGTCTTCACCCCTCCACTTT. Protein product: CASSLDISSSPLHF. The gene calls are TRBV3-1 (or the pseudogene TRBV3-2) and TRBJ1-6, with unresolved D. CDR3 length: 14 amino acids. The germline V gene encodes CDR1 LGHDT and CDR2 YNNKEL (reference sequence). V shed 4 bases and J shed 9 bases, with 13 bases lying between them.

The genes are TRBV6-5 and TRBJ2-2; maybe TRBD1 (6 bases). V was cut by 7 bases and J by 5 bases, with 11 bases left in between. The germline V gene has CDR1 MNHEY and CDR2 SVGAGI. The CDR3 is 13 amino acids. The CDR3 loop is CASTQQGTGELFF. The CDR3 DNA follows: TGTGCCAGCACCCAACAGGGTACCGGGGAGCTGTTTTTT.